This note documents a single T cell receptor beta chain sequence. Its antigen is not yet known. The record has no base qualities; no much larger clone is one base away. V and J lose 5 bases and 7 bases, and a span of 9 bases separates them. Taken from the germline V gene, the CDR1 and CDR2 loops are SGDLS and YYNGEE. The CDR3 runs 12 amino acids, cysteine and phenylalanine included. Only the CDR3 part of the read is kept: 36 bases, read in frame from the first base. Synthetic TCR analog templates were spiked into each PCR so that absolute template abundance could be estimated from read counts. The immunoSEQ assay used bias-controlled V and J gene primers to amplify TCRbeta CDR3 regions from genomic DNA. Sequencing of rearranged TCRbeta segments was done at approximately 20X coverage. The study's own analysis went as follows. Sequencing errors were corrected by clustering and CDR3s were annotated against IMGT to assign V, D and J genes. Downstream analyses used only productive TCRbeta rearrangements, leaving out any out-of-frame or stop-codon sequences. Clonality was calculated as one minus the Shannon entropy normalized by the log of the number of unique productive sequences. Fisher's exact test with Benjamini-Hochberg correction, at a threshold of adjusted p below 0.01, was used to find clones that differed between time points or between blood and tumor. TCRdb stores this immuneACCESS table with in-frame sequences only. Part of the clones is absent; in the studies checked, under half of the shortfall reflects unresolved V genes, and no reason is known for the rest. V, J and clone size are taken as reported in that table, and D and trimming were inferred from the DNA itself. The sample profile shows around 38,000 clones; about 88% of them were found once. The ten largest clones capture roughly 24% of the sample.

This specimen comes from a study of PD-L1 blockade in urothelial cancer (dated by TCRdb to the late 2010s). Some background on the complete study: Every patient began therapy at some point between 2013 and 2015 and was given atezolizumab 1,200 mg intravenously every 3 weeks. About 90% of the 29 patients were identified as males with urothelial cancer of bladder origin, and a prior smoking history was reported by 18 of 29 patients. An ECOG performance status of 0 or 1 was recorded for the patients, and 0 to 3 prior chemotherapy regimens had been received by the patients. Blood samples were analyzed 3 weeks after the start of treatment (second dose) and 6 weeks after the start of treatment. A median of around 150,000 T cells and 83,000 or so unique TCRs was obtained from blood samples, and a median clonality of around 0.08 was observed. An exploratory multi-omic analysis was conducted of the somatic, immune and clinical correlates of response to PD-L1 blockade with atezolizumab in urothelial cancer. Pretreatment tumor samples, along with matched peripheral blood serially collected before and after atezolizumab treatment, were subjected to TCR sequencing. Progression-free survival longer than 6 months counted as durable clinical benefit, and TCR features were additionally tested against both progression-free and overall survival. In the same patients, pretreatment tumors underwent whole exome sequencing and RNA sequencing in addition to TCR sequencing. Fewer than ten patients achieved durable clinical benefit and 15 to 20 did not. Pretreatment blood TCR-seq was available for under 35 patients, at least one posttreatment blood collection was obtained for around 25 patients, and tumor TCR-seq was available for around 25 patients. Findings and caveats that apply to the study as a whole: Greater expansion of tumor-associated TCR clones in peripheral blood 3 weeks after the start of treatment was observed in patients with durable benefit (n of about 20, p = 0.022). Improved progression-free and overall survival was found to be associated with pretreatment peripheral blood TCR clonality below the median. Because of the small sample size (n ≈ 28) and the many exploratory analyses performed, the results are intended to be regarded as hypothesis-generating.

The time point label corresponds to: peripheral blood 6 weeks after treatment start. The cohort comprised more than 25 patients with locally advanced or metastatic urothelial carcinoma treated at Memorial Sloan Kettering on a trial protocol. Peripheral blood mononuclear cells were collected pretreatment and during treatment, with between 1 and 8 total time points obtained per patient. The Qiagen DNeasy Blood extraction kit was used to purify genomic DNA from total PBMCs and from tumor samples. PBMCs were collected pretreatment and during treatment, and were isolated and stored as previously described.

The sample was PBMCs, taken around atezolizumab (anti-PD-L1) treatment. The source is a man in his sixties with urothelial cancer. The rearrangement joined TRBV9 to TRBJ2-2, with no reliable assignment of the D segment. In nucleotide form, the sequence is TGTGCCAGCAGTCTTCAGCGCGGGGAGCTGTTTTTT. It is translated as CASSLQRGELFF. With all but the CDR3 taken from the reference TRBV9 and TRBJ2-2 genes, the full variable domain is: DSGVTQTPKHLITATGQRVTLRCSPRSGDLSVYWYQQSLDQGLQFLIQYYNGEERAKGNILERFSAQQFPDLHSELNLSSLELGDSALYFCASSLQRGELFFGEGSRLTVL.